The 13 T cell receptor beta chains listed next were all sequenced from one sample in a study of T cell changes during pregnancy in multiple sclerosis. Libraries were prepared by immunoSEQ multiplex PCR; TCRdb keeps only in-frame clonotypes and omits some of them. This sample has tens of thousands of clones, with roughly 87% found just once. Sequences were derived from CD8+ T cells from peripheral blood mononuclear cells, sampled after pregnancy. The receptors shown here come from a female donor with multiple sclerosis, enrolled in a pregnancy study.

The chain joins TRBV7-9 to TRBJ2-7; D gene unclear. Germline assignment: CDR1 SEHNR and CDR2 FQNEAQ (reference sequence). CDR3 length: 13 residues. V lost 5 bases to trimming and J lost 3 bases, with 11 bases between them. The CDR3 nucleotides read TGTGCCAGCAGCCAAACAGAAAACTACGAGCAGTACTTC. Protein: CASSQTENYEQYF.

This chain connects TRBV4-3 to TRBJ2-7, with TRBD2 matching 9 bases. The germline CDR1 and CDR2 sequences are LGHNA and YSLEER. V shed 2 bases, J shed 6 bases, and the junction held 8 bases outside the gene matches. This CDR3 region has 15 residues. The CDR3 sequence: CASSQLAGDIAEQYF. CDR3 DNA sequence: TGCGCCAGCAGCCAATTAGCGGGAGATATAGCCGAGCAGTACTTC.

This sequence joins TRBV28 and TRBJ2-1, with 9 bases lining up with TRBD2. Germline loops: CDR1 MDHEN, CDR2 SYDVKM. V dropped 3 bases and J dropped 4; count of bases not matched to a gene: 7. The CDR3 runs 16 residues. The CDR3 protein is CASSFGGRDYYNEQFF. The CDR3 DNA reads as TGTGCCAGCAGTTTTGGCGGGAGGGACTATTACAATGAGCAGTTCTTC.

This chain's CDR3 is CATSSAGGWTEAFF. The CDR3 DNA reads TGTGCCACCAGCAGTGCAGGGGGCTGGACTGAAGCTTTCTTT. This rearrangement joins TRBV15 to TRBJ1-1, with 8 bases matching TRBD1. This CDR3 comprises 14 residues. V was pared by 3 bases and J by 5 bases, with 5 bases of the junction left unmatched. The germline gives CDR1 LNHNV, CDR2 YYDKDF (reference sequence).

The V call is TRBV5-1, the J call TRBJ1-2, with 10 nucleotides matching TRBD1. Germline trimming cut 4 bases from V and 8 bases from J; bases unmatched to any gene: 5. Germline V gene data show CDR1 as SGHRS and CDR2 as YFSETQ. This CDR3 is built from 13 residues. The CDR3 coding sequence is TGCGCCAGCAGCCGACAGGGGGCGCGAGGCTACACCTTC. Translation gives CASSRQGARGYTF.

CDR3 in DNA: TGTGCCAGCAGCCAGACAGGGTTCGAGCAGTACTTC. It encodes CASSQTGFEQYF. The V call is TRBV6-6, the J call TRBJ2-7; the match to TRBD1 covers 7 bases. The CDR3 totals 12 residues. Germline V gives CDR1 MNHNY, CDR2 SVGAGI (reference sequence). J lost 6 bases, V lost 6 bases, and 5 bases had no gene match.

V gene TRBV6-5 combines with J gene TRBJ2-1; 8 nucleotides align to TRBD2. The CDR3 sequence is 16 residues long. The V and J ends lost 0 bases and 3 bases, in that order; junction bases with no gene match: 4. Germline V gene lookup returns CDR1 MNHEY and CDR2 SVGAGI. The CDR3 coding sequence is TGTGCCAGCAGTTACTCGGCGGGGGGTAGCTACAATGAGCAGTTCTTC. It is translated as CASSYSAGGSYNEQFF.

The V call is TRBV6-5, the J call TRBJ2-7; 9 bases fit TRBD1. There are 15 residues in the CDR3. J was trimmed by 3 bases and V by 0 bases; bases with no gene match: 3. Germline V lookup: CDR1 MNHEY, CDR2 SVGAGI. The CDR3 DNA sequence: TGTGCCAGCAGTTACTCACAGGGGGCTGGCTACGAGCAGTACTTC. This gives the protein CASSYSQGAGYEQYF.

The chain has TRBV13 and TRBJ2-1, with 7 bases matching TRBD2. Germline V gene lookup returns CDR1 PRHDT and CDR2 FYEKMQ (reference sequence). CDR3 length equals 16 residues. Trimming at V came to 1 base and at J to 3 bases, leaving 6 bases not matched to a gene. Here the CDR3 reads CASSLEVSGDYNEQFF. CDR3 coding DNA: TGTGCCAGCAGCTTAGAAGTCAGCGGGGACTACAATGAGCAGTTCTTC.

The rearrangement joins TRBV4-2 to TRBJ2-5; D remains unclear. Germline V CDR1 and CDR2: LGHNA, YNFKEQ. Between the trimmed V and J ends, which lost 4 bases and 3 bases, there was a span of 9 bases. The CDR3 runs 13 residues. CDR3 amino acids: CASSLYVEETQYF. CDR3 bases: TGTGCCAGCAGCCTTTACGTAGAAGAGACCCAGTACTTC.

This rearrangement joins TRBV10-2 to TRBJ1-2, with a tentative D call TRBD1 (6 bases). CDR3 length equals 13 residues. Germline CDR1 is WSHSY and CDR2 is SAAADI. The germline V and J ends were trimmed by 5 bases and 6 bases, with 13 bases remaining between them. CDR3 nucleotides: TGCGCCAGCAGTTTCGGGACACTGGATGGCTACACCTTC. Residues: CASSFGTLDGYTF.

This chain links TRBV19 with TRBJ2-5; D might be TRBD2 (6 bases). The V gene lost 0 bases and the J gene lost 5 bases, with 13 bases spanning the gap. The CDR3 loop spans 15 amino acids. Looked up from germline, CDR1 is LNHDA and CDR2 is SQIVND (reference sequence). The CDR3 bases are TGTGCCAGTAGTATAGATATGGAGGGAGCGGAGACCCAGTACTTC. Protein product: CASSIDMEGAETQYF.

This chain connects TRBV4-1 to TRBJ2-5; TRBD1 might be the D (6 bases). Germline V gene data show CDR1 as MGHRA and CDR2 as YSYEKL. The CDR3 covers 16 residues. Deletions cut 1 base from V and 2 bases from J, with 14 bases between. CDR3 coding DNA: TGCGCCAGCAGCCAAGTGCTCCGGGACATACAAGAGACCCAGTACTTC. This codes for CASSQVLRDIQETQYF.